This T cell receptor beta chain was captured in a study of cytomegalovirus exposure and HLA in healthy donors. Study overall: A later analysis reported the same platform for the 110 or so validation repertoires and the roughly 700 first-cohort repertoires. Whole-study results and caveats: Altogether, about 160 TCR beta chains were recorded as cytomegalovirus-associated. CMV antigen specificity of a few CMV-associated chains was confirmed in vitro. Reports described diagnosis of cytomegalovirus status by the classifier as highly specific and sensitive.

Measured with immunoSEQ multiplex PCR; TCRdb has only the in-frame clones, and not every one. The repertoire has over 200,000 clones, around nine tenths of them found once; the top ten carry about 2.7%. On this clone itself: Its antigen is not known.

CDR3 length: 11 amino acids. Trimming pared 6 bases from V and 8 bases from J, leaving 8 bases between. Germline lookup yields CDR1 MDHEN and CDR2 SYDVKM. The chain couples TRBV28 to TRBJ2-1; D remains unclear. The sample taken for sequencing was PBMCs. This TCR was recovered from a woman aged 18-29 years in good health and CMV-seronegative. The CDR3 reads CASRSPHEQFF. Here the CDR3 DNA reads TGTGCCAGCAGGTCCCCTCATGAGCAGTTCTTC.